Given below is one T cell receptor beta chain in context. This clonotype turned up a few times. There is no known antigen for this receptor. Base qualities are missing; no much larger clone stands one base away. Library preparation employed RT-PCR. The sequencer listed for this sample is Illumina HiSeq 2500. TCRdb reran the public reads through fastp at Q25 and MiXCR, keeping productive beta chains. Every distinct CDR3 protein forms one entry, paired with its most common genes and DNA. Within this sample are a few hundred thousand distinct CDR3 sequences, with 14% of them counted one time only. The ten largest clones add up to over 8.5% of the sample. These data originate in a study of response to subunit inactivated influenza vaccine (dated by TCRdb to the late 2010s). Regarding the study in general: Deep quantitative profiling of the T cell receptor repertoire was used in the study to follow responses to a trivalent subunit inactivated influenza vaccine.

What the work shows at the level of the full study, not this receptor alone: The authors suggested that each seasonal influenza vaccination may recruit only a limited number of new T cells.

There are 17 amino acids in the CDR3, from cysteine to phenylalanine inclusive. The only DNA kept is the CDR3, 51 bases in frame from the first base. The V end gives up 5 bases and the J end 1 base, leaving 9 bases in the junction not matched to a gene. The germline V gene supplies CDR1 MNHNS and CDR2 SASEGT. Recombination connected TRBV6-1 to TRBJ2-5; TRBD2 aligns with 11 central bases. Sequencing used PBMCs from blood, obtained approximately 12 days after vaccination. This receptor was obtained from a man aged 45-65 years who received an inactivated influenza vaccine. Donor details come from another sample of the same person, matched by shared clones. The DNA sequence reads TGTGCCAGCAGTCAAATCGGACTAGCGGGTTTCCAAGAGACCCAGTACTTC. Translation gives CASSQIGLAGFQETQYF.